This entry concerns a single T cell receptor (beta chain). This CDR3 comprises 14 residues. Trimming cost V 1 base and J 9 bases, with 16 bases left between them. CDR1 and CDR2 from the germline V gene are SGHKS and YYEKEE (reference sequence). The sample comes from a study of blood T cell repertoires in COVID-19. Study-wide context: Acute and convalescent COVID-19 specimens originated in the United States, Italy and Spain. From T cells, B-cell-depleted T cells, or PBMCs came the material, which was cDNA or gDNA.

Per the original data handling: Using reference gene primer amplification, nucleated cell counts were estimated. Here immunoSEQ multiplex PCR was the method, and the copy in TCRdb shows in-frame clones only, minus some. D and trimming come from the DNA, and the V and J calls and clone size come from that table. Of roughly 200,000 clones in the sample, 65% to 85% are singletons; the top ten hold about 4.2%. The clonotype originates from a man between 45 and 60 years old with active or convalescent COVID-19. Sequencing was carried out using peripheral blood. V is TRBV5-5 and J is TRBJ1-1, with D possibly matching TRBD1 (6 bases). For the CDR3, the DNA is TGTGCCAGCAGCTTGTACCCAGGGGCCCCCCAAGCTTTCTTT. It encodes CASSLYPGAPQAFF.